This TCR beta chain was captured by sequencing in a study of OX40 agonist ivuxolimab in advanced cancers. As for the study more broadly: The costimulatory receptor OX40 (CD134) was targeted by ivuxolimab, a fully human IgG2 agonistic monoclonal antibody. Intravenous ivuxolimab was administered to patients every 2 weeks at six dose levels: 0.01, 0.1, 0.3, 1.5, 3 and 10 mg/kg. Of the roughly 50 dose-escalation patients, hepatocellular carcinoma was present in approximately 20, melanoma in about 15, renal cell carcinoma in 9 and head and neck cancer in 9. The dose-escalation cohort was 82.7% male with a mean age of about 54 years, ranging from roughly 23 to 80. Prior anti-PD-1, anti-PD-L1 or anti-CTLA-4 therapy was permitted, and checkpoint inhibitors had been received by more than 35% of dose-escalation patients. Partial responses occurred in three dose-escalation patients, of whom one had hepatocellular carcinoma and two had cutaneous melanoma. Peripheral TCRbeta sequencing was intended to test whether TCR sequence diversity was altered and clonal T-cell expansion was caused by ivuxolimab. The monotherapy dose-escalation portion (N ≈ 57 patients) of the phase I ivuxolimab trial is reported in the paper. Beyond this particular receptor, the publication reports: At doses of 0.1 to 3.0 mg/kg, clonal expansion of both CD4+ and CD8+ blood T cells was observed from baseline to week 6. Which antigens the clonally expanded peripheral T cells were specific for was not determined. Low levels of normalized T-cell clonal expansion were also shown by some nonresponding patients. On average, CD8+ T cells showed more expanded clones than CD4+ T cells after ivuxolimab. In partial responders in the 0.1-3.0 mg/kg groups, normalized peripheral clonal expansion was found to be among the lowest, especially among CD8+ T cells.

CDR1 and CDR2 (MNHEY, SVGAGI) derive from the germline V gene. Compared with germline, V lacks 5 bases and J lacks 5 bases; bases without a gene match: 5. From cysteine to phenylalanine, the CDR3 is 13 amino acids long. The read is trimmed to its CDR3 DNA, 39 bases read in frame from base 1. For sequencing of the TCRbeta CDR3 region, genomic DNA was extracted from the sorted cells. TCRbeta CDR3 regions were sequenced using the immunoSEQ Assay. Entries here come from immuneACCESS through TCRdb and include only in-frame sequences with V and J called. Some clones fail to appear in such tables; in the studies checked, an unresolved V gene covers under half of the shortfall, and the cause of the remainder is unknown. The sample table contains approximately 64,000 clones; only one count was recorded for around 90% of them. Clones ranked in the top ten supply roughly 0.67% of the sample. Patients with autoimmune disease history or receiving systemic immunosuppression were excluded from the trial. In every dose cohort, peripheral blood was drawn for TCR sequencing at baseline, cycle 4 day 1, and cycle 7 day 1. The samples were taken from a phase I, first-in-human, multicenter, open-label dose-escalation trial of ivuxolimab. Adults with locally advanced or metastatic melanoma, renal cell, hepatocellular, or head and neck squamous cell carcinoma were enrolled in the trial. Before TCR sequencing, CD4+ T cells and CD8+ T cells were sorted from peripheral blood as separate populations.

Concerning this clone itself: Its antigen has not been determined. No qualities accompany the bases; no much larger clone lies one base away.

The rearrangement combines TRBV6-5 with TRBJ1-1; 7 central bases correspond to TRBD1. The receptor was isolated from an adult with an advanced solid tumor such as melanoma, head and neck, liver or kidney cancer. The input for sequencing was CD4+ or CD8+ T cells sorted from blood, taken in a trial of the OX40 agonist ivuxolimab. CDR3 sequence: CASSAQGETEAFF. At the DNA level, the sequence is TGTGCCAGCAGTGCTCAGGGGGAGACTGAAGCTTTCTTT.